This T cell receptor (beta chain) was captured in a study of blood T cells in healthy people across ages. This clonotype showed up just a few times. Then a second PCR, running about 6 to 11 cycles, was carried out with a sample-barcoded 5' primer and a J-beta primer mix. TCRdb re-called the 5' RACE reads with MiXCR, one entry per CDR3 protein. The sample includes more than 750,000 distinct CDR3 sequences, 25% to 30% of them seen just once. The CDR3 is 15 residues long. V shed 5 bases and J 9 bases; nucleotides not matched to a gene: 10. Germline V gene sequence: CDR1 SEHNR, CDR2 FQNEAQ (reference sequence). This sample was also put to use in a study of T cells of mothers and their children.

This sequence joins TRBV7-9 and TRBJ1-5, with 10 positions matching TRBD1. The sequence was obtained from a woman in her forties in good health. The sequenced sample was blood. Here the CDR3 reads CASSKTGGGSWPQHF. The CDR3 nucleotides are TGTGCCAGCAGCAAGACAGGGGGCGGGAGTTGGCCCCAGCATTTT.